Shown below are 20 T cell receptor beta chains from a single sample sequenced in a study of regulatory T cells in long-lasting Graves disease. Building of the TCR beta libraries involved iRepertoire HTBI primers and Arm-PCR of CDR3 regions. TCRdb re-derived calls from the multiplex PCR reads in MiXCR, one entry per CDR3 protein. Of hundreds of thousands of distinct CDR3 sequences in the sample, 15% were seen once. Documented time point: newly diagnosed GD, antithyroid drugs for less than 3 months. With RNA extracted from PBMCs as input, the TCR library was made. This same sample was also part of a study on T cells in Graves' hyperthyroidism and ophthalmopathy.

The specimen was peripheral blood mononuclear cells (PBMCs), collected at new diagnosis, from a patient treated with antithyroid drugs. The receptors were sampled from a woman in her forties with Graves disease.

This clonotype came up a few times. A much larger clone is a single base away; this may be a read error. V is TRBV12-3 or TRBV12-4 and J is TRBJ2-1; D is unresolved. CDR3 length: 16 residues. CDR3 coding DNA: TGTGCCAGCAGCCGACGGATCTCGAGCTCCTACAATGAGCGGTTCTTC. Translating gives CASSRRISSSYNERFF.

In DNA form, the CDR3 reads TGTGCCACCAGTGGGGAGATCAGCACAGATACGCAGTATTTT. Translation gives CATSGEISTDTQYF. This rearrangement joins TRBV24-1 to TRBJ2-3, with D possibly matching TRBD2 (5 bases). Germline loops: CDR1 KGHDR, CDR2 SFDVKD. The ends were cut back, 5 bases at V and 0 bases at J, with 8 bases in the middle. The CDR3 spans 14 residues.

The chain links TRBV28 to TRBJ2-2; 9 bases align to TRBD2. CDR1 MDHEN and CDR2 SYDVKM come from the germline V gene. There are 18 residues in the CDR3. Trimming removed 1 base from V and 0 bases from J; junction bases left unmatched: 6. The CDR3 reads CASSLFSGLATNTGELFF. For the CDR3, the DNA is TGTGCCAGCAGTTTATTTTCCGGACTAGCGACGAACACCGGGGAGCTGTTTTTT.

The chain combines TRBV6-2 or TRBV6-3 with TRBJ2-3; 10 bases line up with TRBD1. The germline V gene has CDR1 MNHEY and CDR2 SVGEGT. The CDR3 extends over 17 amino acids. The V and J ends lost 5 bases and 0 bases, in that order; junction bases with no gene match: 8. CDR3 sequence reads: CASSELTGGYSTDTQYF. DNA of the CDR3: TGTGCCAGCAGTGAGCTGACAGGGGGCTATAGCACAGATACGCAGTATTTT.

The chain combines TRBV9 with TRBJ1-3, with D perhaps matching TRBD1 (6 bases). The CDR3 extends over 14 amino acids. Between the trimmed V and J ends, which lost 3 bases and 5 bases, there was a span of 12 bases. The germline V gene encodes CDR1 SGDLS and CDR2 YYNGEE. CDR3 protein: CASSAGGGRNTIYF. For the CDR3, the DNA is TGTGCCAGCAGCGCGGGAGGGGGTCGAAACACCATATATTTT.

The chain couples TRBV25-1 to TRBJ2-1, with 9 positions matching TRBD2. The CDR3 is made up of 19 amino acids. The V and J ends lost 2 bases and 0 bases, in that order; junction bases with no gene match: 11. CDR1 and CDR2 (germline): MGHDK, SYGVNS. In DNA form, the CDR3 reads TGTGCCAGCAGTGAAAACCCCGTGACTAGCGGATACTCCTACAATGAGCAGTTCTTC. Translating gives CASSENPVTSGYSYNEQFF.

On this clonotype: This may be a read error: a much more frequent sequence differs by one nucleotide. This chain links TRBV5-1 with TRBJ2-1; 14 bases are shared with TRBD2. Looked up from germline, CDR1 is SGHRS and CDR2 is YFSETQ. The CDR3 sequence is 18 residues long. The CDR3 spells CASSSGTGGLAGVNGQFF. The CDR3 region has the DNA TGCGCCAGCAGCTCCGGGACAGGGGGACTAGCGGGAGTGAATGGGCAGTTCTTC.

V is TRBV5-1 and J is TRBJ2-2; 8 bases are a match to TRBD1. From germline, CDR1 is SGHRS and CDR2 YFSETQ. The trim removed 4 bases at V and 1 base at J, leaving 3 bases unmatched. The CDR3 totals 15 residues. The CDR3 spells CASSAGQGNTGELFF. CDR3 bases: TGCGCCAGCAGCGCCGGACAGGGGAACACCGGGGAGCTGTTTTTT. Full variable domain (rest looked up from reference TRBV5-1 and TRBJ2-2): KAGVTQTPRYLIKTRGQQVTLSCSPISGHRSVSWYQQTPGQGLQFLFEYFSETQRNKGNFPGRFSGRQFSNSRSEMNVSTLELGDSALYLCASSAGQGNTGELFFGEGSRLTVL.

This clonotype has more than one count but fewer than ten. The genes are TRBV18 and TRBJ1-5; TRBD1 matches at 7 bases. Germline CDR1 and CDR2: KGHSH and LQKENI. After removal of 2 bases from V and 7 bases from J, the junction contained 8 bases not matched to a gene. The CDR3 length is 15 residues. This CDR3 is CASSPTPGGNQPQHF. The CDR3 nucleotides are TGTGCCAGCTCACCAACGCCAGGGGGGAACCAGCCCCAGCATTTT.

This clonotype was recorded at least ten times. The rearrangement links TRBV12-3 or TRBV12-4 to TRBJ2-1; possibly TRBD2 for D (5 bases). The CDR3 runs 15 residues. The V and J ends lost 6 bases and 7 bases respectively, with 19 bases between them. The CDR3: CASSSANGVTNEQFF. In DNA, the CDR3 is TGTGCCAGCAGCTCAGCGAACGGGGTCACTAATGAGCAGTTCTTC.

The chain uses TRBV18 and TRBJ1-2, with D perhaps TRBD1 (6 bases). Trimming left V 3 bases short and J 2 bases short, with 13 bases between. Germline-derived CDR1 and CDR2 are KGHSH and LQKENI. This CDR3 has 15 amino acids. CDR3 loop: CASSPRQDLNYGYTF. The CDR3 bases are TGTGCCAGCTCACCCAGACAGGATTTAAACTATGGCTACACCTTC. The full variable domain, with the rest looked up from reference TRBV18 and TRBJ1-2, is NAGVMQNPRHLVRRRGQEARLRCSPMKGHSHVYWYRQLPEEGLKFMVYLQKENIIDESGMPKERFSAEFPKEGPSILRIQQVVRGDSAAYFCASSPRQDLNYGYTFGSGTRLTVV.

In DNA, the CDR3 is TGCGCCAGCAGCCAAGGACCAGGGTATCTCTCTGGCTACACCTTC. Encoded protein: CASSQGPGYLSGYTF. V is TRBV4-1 and J is TRBJ1-2; a possible D gene is TRBD1 (5 bases). The CDR3 is made up of 15 amino acids. Germline assignment: CDR1 MGHRA and CDR2 YSYEKL. V was pared by 1 base and J by 7 bases, with 16 bases between.

There are many counts of this clonotype. The chain links TRBV28 to TRBJ2-1; TRBD1 is a possible D gene (6 bases). CDR1 and CDR2 from the germline V gene are MDHEN and SYDVKM. This CDR3 has 15 residues. Trimming pared 6 bases from V and 0 bases from J, leaving 12 bases between. CDR3 amino acids: CASRPGTISYNEQFF. CDR3 sequence (DNA): TGTGCCAGCAGGCCCGGGACAATCTCCTACAATGAGCAGTTCTTC.

The chain carries TRBV7-2 and TRBJ1-5; no clear D. The V gene's germline CDR1 is SGHTA and CDR2 FQGNSA. Trimming removed 2 bases at V and 2 bases at J, with 10 bases between. The CDR3 totals 15 residues. CDR3 bases: TGTGCCAGCAGCTTAATAGGGTCAGGCAATCAGCCCCAGCATTTT. Protein: CASSLIGSGNQPQHF.

This clonotype was seen at least ten times. The chain combines TRBV5-1 with TRBJ2-7; 10 nucleotides agree with TRBD2. J lost 6 bases, V lost 0 bases, and 6 bases had no gene match. Germline loops: CDR1 SGHRS, CDR2 YFSETQ. The CDR3 totals 15 residues. CDR3 in amino acids: CASSLAASGSFEQYF. In DNA form, the CDR3 reads TGCGCCAGCAGCTTGGCGGCTAGCGGGAGCTTCGAGCAGTACTTC.

This clonotype turned up a few times. The rearrangement uses TRBV11-1 and TRBJ2-2; TRBD1 agrees at 10 bases. Germline-derived CDR1 and CDR2 are SGHAT and FQDESV (reference sequence). The CDR3 sequence is 16 residues long. The junction had 10 bases not matched to a gene; V was cut back by 5 bases and J by 7 bases. CDR3 sequence: CASSVRQGARDGELFF. CDR3 sequence (DNA): TGTGCCAGCAGCGTCCGACAGGGGGCGCGGGACGGGGAGCTGTTTTTT.

V gene TRBV20-1 combines with J gene TRBJ1-3; a possible D gene is TRBD1 (6 bases). Germline V gives CDR1 DFQATT, CDR2 SNEGSKA (reference sequence). Trimming removed 1 base from V and 2 bases from J, with 15 bases in between. The CDR3 runs to 16 residues. In DNA form, the CDR3 reads TGCAGTGCTAGAGCCACGAACAGGGAGGCTGGAAACACCATATATTTT. This translates into CSARATNREAGNTIYF.

This clonotype was observed a handful of times. This chain joins TRBV6-2 or TRBV6-3 and TRBJ2-7; 10 bases agree with TRBD1. The junction had 12 bases not matched to a gene; V was cut back by 4 bases and J by 3 bases. The CDR3 is made up of 17 amino acids. CDR1 MNHEY and CDR2 SVGEGT come from the germline V gene. CDR3 residues: CASSFGTLGTGDYEQYF. The CDR3 nucleotides are TGTGCCAGCAGTTTTGGGACTTTGGGGACAGGGGACTACGAGCAGTACTTC.

This clonotype was counted a few times. This sequence joins TRBV10-2 and TRBJ2-7; 10 bases are a match to TRBD2. Germline trimming cut 2 bases from V and 7 bases from J; bases unmatched to any gene: 8. This CDR3 contains 15 residues. Germline V gene sequence: CDR1 WSHSY, CDR2 SAAADI. For the CDR3, the DNA is TGCGCCAGCAGTGAGCAGGGGACTAGCGCCCGAGAGCAGTACTTC. Protein product: CASSEQGTSAREQYF.

In this sample, this clonotype turned up a few times. This sequence joins TRBV29-1 and TRBJ1-1; 7 nucleotides match TRBD1. The germline CDR1 and CDR2 sequences are SQVTM and ANQGSEA. The V segment lost 5 bases and the J segment 10 bases; nucleotides outside the gene matches: 7. This CDR3 has 11 residues. CDR3 sequence (DNA): TGCAGCGTTAACTCGAGGGGGCTAGCTTTCTTT. This encodes CSVNSRGLAFF.